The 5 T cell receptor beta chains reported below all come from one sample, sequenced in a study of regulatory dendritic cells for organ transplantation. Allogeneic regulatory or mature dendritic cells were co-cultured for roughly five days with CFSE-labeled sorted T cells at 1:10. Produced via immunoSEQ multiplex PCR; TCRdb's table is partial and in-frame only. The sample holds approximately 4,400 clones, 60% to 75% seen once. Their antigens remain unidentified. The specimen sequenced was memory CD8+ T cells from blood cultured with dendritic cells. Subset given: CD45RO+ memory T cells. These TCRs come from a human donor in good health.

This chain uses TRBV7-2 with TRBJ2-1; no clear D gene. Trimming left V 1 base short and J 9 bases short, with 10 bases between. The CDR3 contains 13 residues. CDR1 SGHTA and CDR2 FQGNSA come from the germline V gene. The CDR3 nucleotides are TGTGCCAGCAGCTTAGAAGGTGGTATTGAGCAGTTCTTC. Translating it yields CASSLEGGIEQFF. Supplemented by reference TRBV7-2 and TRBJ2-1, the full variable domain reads GAGVSQSPSNKVTEKGKDVELRCDPISGHTALYWYRQSLGQGLEFLIYFQGNSAPDKSGLPSDRFSAERTGGSVSTLTIQRTQQEDSAVYLCASSLEGGIEQFFGPGTRLTVL.

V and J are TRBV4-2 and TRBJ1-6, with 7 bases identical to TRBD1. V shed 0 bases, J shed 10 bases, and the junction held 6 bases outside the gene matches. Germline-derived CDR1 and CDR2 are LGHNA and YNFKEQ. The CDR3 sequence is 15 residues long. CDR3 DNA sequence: TGTGCCAGCAGCCAAGATAATGGAGGGGGCTCACCCCTCCACTTT. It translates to CASSQDNGGGSPLHF.

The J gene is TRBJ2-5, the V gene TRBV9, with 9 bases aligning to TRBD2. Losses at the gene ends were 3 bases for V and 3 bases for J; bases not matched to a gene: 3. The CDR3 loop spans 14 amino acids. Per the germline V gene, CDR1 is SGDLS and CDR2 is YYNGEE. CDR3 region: CASSALAGKETQYF. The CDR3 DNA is TGTGCCAGCAGCGCGCTAGCGGGGAAAGAGACCCAGTACTTC. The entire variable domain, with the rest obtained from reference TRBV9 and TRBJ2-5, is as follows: DSGVTQTPKHLITATGQRVTLRCSPRSGDLSVYWYQQSLDQGLQFLIQYYNGEERAKGNILERFSAQQFPDLHSELNLSSLELGDSALYFCASSALAGKETQYFGPGTRLLVL.

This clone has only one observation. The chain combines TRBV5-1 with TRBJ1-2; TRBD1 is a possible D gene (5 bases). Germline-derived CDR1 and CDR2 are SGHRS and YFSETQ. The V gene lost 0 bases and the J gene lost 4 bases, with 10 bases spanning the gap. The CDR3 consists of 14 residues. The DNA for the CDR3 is TGCGCCAGCAGCTTGGATGGGGCGGGCTATGGCTACACCTTC. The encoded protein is CASSLDGAGYGYTF.

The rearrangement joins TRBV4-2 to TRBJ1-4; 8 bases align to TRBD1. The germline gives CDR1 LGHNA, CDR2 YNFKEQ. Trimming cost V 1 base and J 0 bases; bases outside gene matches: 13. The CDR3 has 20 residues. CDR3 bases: TGTGCCAGCAGCCAAGTTTGGGCTAGACAGGGGACTGCAACTAATGAAAAACTGTTTTTT. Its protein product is CASSQVWARQGTATNEKLFF.